One T cell receptor beta chain is described in this entry. Clones were read by immunoSEQ multiplex PCR, and TCRdb kept only the in-frame ones, dropping some. The sample carries 55,000 to 80,000 clones, about 96% recorded once. Per germline, CDR1 SGHRS and CDR2 YFSETQ. The V end was cut by 6 bases, the J end by 6 bases, with 16 bases between. This CDR3 region has 15 residues. The record originates from a study of technical replicates of blood from a handful of donors. This TCR came from a human donor in good health. This chain links TRBV5-1 with TRBJ1-6; no clear D gene. The sequencing sample was made of T cells isolated from PBMCs. The CDR3: CASNDRTDGNSPLHF. For the CDR3, the DNA is TGCGCCAGCAACGATAGGACTGATGGTAATTCACCCCTCCACTTT.